These 10 T cell receptor beta chains were sequenced from one sample in a study of shared clonotypes between healthy human individuals. Profiling relied on immunoSEQ multiplex PCR, and the TCRdb table lists in-frame clones only, not all of them. The sample records around 1,900,000 clones, 93% being singletons. CD45RO-negative cells were positively selected for CCR7, leaving out terminally differentiated effector memory CD45RA+ cells. The specimen sequenced was naive CD8+ T cells from PBMCs. The origin of the receptors is a man younger than 30 in good health. Some clones in this sample may be carry-over from other donors' samples.

The V gene is TRBV18, the J gene TRBJ1-1; D is perhaps TRBD1 (6 bases). With 0 bases removed from V and 1 base from J, the gap between germline ends came to 9 bases. This CDR3 spans 15 amino acids. Germline CDR1 and CDR2: KGHSH and LQKENI. The CDR3 region is CASSPPSGENTEAFF. The CDR3 region has the DNA TGTGCCAGCTCACCACCGTCAGGGGAGAACACTGAAGCTTTCTTT.

The chain uses TRBV19 and TRBJ2-3, with D tentatively TRBD1 (6 bases). Trimming shortened V by 3 bases and J by 1 base, and 11 bases separated the two germline ends. This CDR3 spans 15 amino acids. Germline values: CDR1 LNHDA, CDR2 SQIVND (reference sequence). CDR3 region: CASSMDSYRTDTQYF. CDR3 nucleotides: TGTGCCAGTAGTATGGACAGCTACCGCACAGATACGCAGTATTTT.

The rearrangement links TRBV5-1 to TRBJ2-2; the match to TRBD1 covers 7 bases. This CDR3 is built from 20 residues. The V gene end was trimmed by 3 bases and the J gene end by 4 bases; junction bases not matched to a gene: 21. Germline values: CDR1 SGHRS, CDR2 YFSETQ. The CDR3 DNA follows: TGCGCCAGCAGCTCAAATCCAAAAACAAACAGGGGTCGTGGCACCGGGGAGCTGTTTTTT. This sequence encodes CASSSNPKTNRGRGTGELFF.

The rearrangement uses TRBV4-1 and TRBJ2-1, with TRBD1 identical over 8 bases. Germline CDR1 reads MGHRA; CDR2 reads YSYEKL. The CDR3 extends over 15 amino acids. V lost 2 bases to trimming and J lost 8 bases; unmatched junction nucleotides: 8. This CDR3 reads CASSQQGASLYEQFF. As DNA, the CDR3 is TGCGCCAGCAGCCAACAGGGGGCGAGTCTCTATGAGCAGTTCTTC.

The chain has TRBV6-6 and TRBJ2-7; no clear D gene. Per germline, CDR1 MNHNY and CDR2 SVGAGI (reference sequence). The CDR3 is 16 residues long. V was cut by 0 bases and J by 3 bases, with 15 bases left in between. This CDR3 reads CASSYSMGYPIYEQYF. CDR3 bases: TGTGCCAGCAGTTACTCGATGGGCTACCCCATCTACGAGCAGTACTTC.

The chain is built from TRBV27 and TRBJ2-6; D is perhaps TRBD2 (5 bases). Trimming removed 6 bases at V and 2 bases at J, with 11 bases between. This CDR3 has 15 amino acids. The germline V gene has CDR1 MNHEY and CDR2 SMNVEV (reference sequence). CDR3 in amino acids: CASSPERAGANVLTF. The CDR3 DNA follows: TGTGCCAGCAGCCCGGAGAGGGCTGGGGCCAACGTCCTGACTTTC.

The V and J genes are TRBV27 and TRBJ2-2; a weak D match, TRBD1 (6 bases). The CDR3 contains 15 residues. CDR1 is MNHEY, CDR2 SMNVEV, per germline (reference sequence). The V gene lost 2 bases and the J gene lost 7 bases, with 14 bases spanning the gap. The CDR3 bases are TGTGCCAGCAGTTTACATCCGAACAGGGACGGGGAGCTGTTTTTT. Residues: CASSLHPNRDGELFF.

The chain links TRBV7-3 to TRBJ2-1; D is ambiguous. V gave up 2 bases and J gave up 7 bases, with 15 bases separating them. From germline, CDR1 is SGHTA and CDR2 FQGTGA. The length of the CDR3 is 15 residues. The CDR3: CASSLYETNLNEQFF. In DNA, the CDR3 is TGTGCCAGCAGCTTATACGAGACCAATTTAAATGAGCAGTTCTTC.

As to this clone: This same CDR3 is encoded by further DNA sequences in the sample. The rearrangement joins TRBV19 to TRBJ1-1, with 8 nucleotides matching TRBD1. This CDR3 has 14 residues. Germline-derived CDR1 and CDR2 are LNHDA and SQIVND (reference sequence). V shed 2 bases, J shed 4 bases, and the junction held 3 bases outside the gene matches. In DNA form, the CDR3 reads TGTGCCAGTAGTATACAGGGGGCTGGCACTGAAGCTTTCTTT. Its translation is CASSIQGAGTEAFF.

The V gene is TRBV29-1, the J gene TRBJ2-2; tentatively, D is TRBD1 (5 bases). Trimming pared 5 bases from V and 4 bases from J, leaving 14 bases between. The CDR3 extends over 14 amino acids. Per germline, CDR1 SQVTM and CDR2 ANQGSEA. The chain's CDR3 is CSVTWAGPTGELFF. In DNA form, the CDR3 reads TGCAGCGTTACCTGGGCAGGGCCCACCGGGGAGCTGTTTTTT.